Below, one TCR beta chain is given with its context. What it recognizes is unknown. V gave up 5 bases and J gave up 6 bases, with 17 bases separating them. The CDR3 consists of 15 residues. CDR1 and CDR2 from the germline V gene are DFQATT and SNEGSKA (reference sequence). The data stem from a study of blood T cells in healthy people across ages. A sample-barcoded 5' primer and a J-beta primer mix were used in a second PCR of roughly 7 to 12 cycles. No fewer than 2.5 million CDR3-containing paired-end reads came from each sample. In TCRdb, the 5' RACE reads were re-called with MiXCR into one record per CDR3 protein. The repertoire holds some 1 million distinct CDR3 sequences, with 40% to 45% as singletons. General study points: Long-lived donors had more naive CD4+ cells and higher diversity than aged donors. Roughly linearly, TCR beta diversity per million T cells fell as age increased.

Per sample, extraction of total RNA gave at least 6 micrograms in every case. The sample consisted of blood. The TCR was taken from a woman aged 55-69 years in good health. The chain combines TRBV20-1 with TRBJ1-6, with a weak D call TRBD1 (6 bases). This CDR3 reads CSALLGQRGNSPLHF. CDR3 bases: TGCAGTGCTCTTCTTGGACAGCGGGGTAATTCACCCCTCCACTTT.